This is a list of T cell receptor beta chains from one sample in a study of OX40 agonist ivuxolimab in advanced cancers. Profiled with immunoSEQ multiplex PCR; TCRdb holds only in-frame clones, not every one. Here the sample spans about 55,000 clones, about 83% being singletons. The material was CD4+ or CD8+ T cells sorted from blood, obtained in a trial of the OX40 agonist ivuxolimab. These receptors were collected from an adult with an advanced solid tumor such as melanoma, head and neck, liver or kidney cancer. Each CDR3 is given with its conserved first and last residue.

V	J	CDR3
TRBV10-3	TRBJ2-2	CAISESASGANTGELFF
TRBV18	TRBJ2-2	CASSPPLTNTGELFF
TRBV5-6	TRBJ2-7	CASSLIGYAYEQYF
TRBV28	TRBJ1-1	CASSRHRQFTEAFF
TRBV28	TRBJ1-5	CASKSGGQPQHF
TRBV19	TRBJ2-1	CASTPDFNNEQFF
TRBV30	TRBJ1-5	CAWSVGQDLQPQHF
TRBV5-1	TRBJ1-2	CASRNRVDYGYTF
TRBV7-2	TRBJ1-1	CASSQGAWTEAFF
TRBV7-3	TRBJ2-5	CASSSHNGGSQETQYF
TRBV5-8	TRBJ1-4	CASSSVDRIYEKLFF
TRBV11-3	TRBJ2-3	CASSASGTDTQYF
TRBV15	TRBJ1-1	CATSRGRTGRNTEAFF
TRBV7-6	TRBJ2-7	CASSLEGSSGRDEQYF
TRBV9	TRBJ2-7	CASSPLAGGEQYF
TRBV28	TRBJ1-1	CASSSGGPGQGNTEAFF
TRBV18	TRBJ2-5	CASSPLKTGQETQYF
TRBV10-2	TRBJ2-5	CASRRLAKEETQYF
TRBV15	TRBJ2-5	CATSRAAPGTQTQYF
TRBV28	TRBJ1-5	CASSLIGGRGGGNQPQHF
TRBV2	TRBJ1-4	CASSERGGTAATNEKLFF
TRBV5-1	TRBJ2-2	CASSLAGGTGELFF
TRBV27	TRBJ2-5	CASSSIEGSYETQYF
TRBV7-2	TRBJ1-2	CASSTREGENYGYTF
TRBV5-1	TRBJ1-1	CASSWTGTGGSMNTEAFF
TRBV29-1	TRBJ1-2	CSVGARGGYGYTF
TRBV5-1	TRBJ2-4	CASSQDRGAEDIQYF
TRBV19	TRBJ2-1	CASSSTSGRRISYNEQFF
TRBV28	TRBJ1-1	CASSLPGTGWTEAFF
TRBV5-4	TRBJ2-1	CASSSLSGRSYNEQFF
TRBV7-2	TRBJ2-5	CASSSGLAGVETQYF
TRBV5-4	TRBJ2-2	CASSVPSGVTGELFF
TRBV19	TRBJ2-1	CASNISGRVSNEQFF
TRBV10-3	TRBJ1-2	CAMSQSGDYGYTF
TRBV7-3	TRBJ2-1	CASSLRELGINEQFF
TRBV21-1	TRBJ1-2	CASSKVQVYGYTF
TRBV9	TRBJ1-1	CASSTRTGGTEAFF
TRBV4-1	TRBJ2-1	CASSPVGARRTSLDEQFF
TRBV21-1	TRBJ1-5	CASSKRDRGHNNQPQHF
TRBV4-3	TRBJ1-4	CASSQGDRDEEKLFF
TRBV28	TRBJ2-2	CASSLPLHPSGSVSGELFF
TRBV5-1	TRBJ2-3	CASRFPQGVADTQYF
TRBV10-3	TRBJ2-2	CAITQGRGREAGELFF
TRBV5-4	TRBJ2-5	CASSFTREGETQYF
TRBV29-1	TRBJ1-1	CSVEDRGNTEAFF
TRBV5-5	TRBJ2-6	CASSSADFSGANVLTF
TRBV19	TRBJ2-7	CASSLQGSSYEQYF
TRBV19	TRBJ1-2	CASSIVVTGGYGYTF
TRBV5-4	TRBJ2-7	CASSLAGPYEQYF
TRBV6-5	TRBJ1-2	CASSYGYRKSDGYTF
TRBV28	TRBJ2-7	CATGGGSYFYEQYF
TRBV28	TRBJ1-6	CAVLEGRNNSPLHF
TRBV28	TRBJ1-3	CAAGTGGGSGNTIYF
TRBV7-9	TRBJ2-3	CASSFTSGRITDTQYF
TRBV19	TRBJ2-3	CASSVRGQGTDTQYF
TRBV28	TRBJ1-1	CASSLQGRVAFF
TRBV11-3	TRBJ2-7	CASSSTGTSYEQYF